This T cell receptor beta chain was sequenced in a study of blood T cell repertoires in COVID-19. Methods used by the authors: Reference gene primer amplification gave nucleated cell count estimates. Libraries were prepared by immunoSEQ multiplex PCR; TCRdb keeps only in-frame clonotypes and omits some of them. V and J calls and clone size follow that table, whereas D and trimming were derived from the DNA. The sample includes under 500,000 clones, roughly 89% of them seen just once. The length of the CDR3 is 13 residues. V dropped 6 bases and J dropped 3 bases, with 12 bases sitting between them. Source material: peripheral blood. The clonotype was recovered from a woman aged 25-40 years with acute or convalescent COVID-19. The chain links TRBV12-3 or TRBV12-4 to TRBJ2-7; TRBD1 is a possible D gene (6 bases). The CDR3 sequence is CASREPGHYEQYF. Written as DNA, the CDR3 is TGTGCCAGCAGAGAACCGGGACACTACGAGCAGTACTTC.